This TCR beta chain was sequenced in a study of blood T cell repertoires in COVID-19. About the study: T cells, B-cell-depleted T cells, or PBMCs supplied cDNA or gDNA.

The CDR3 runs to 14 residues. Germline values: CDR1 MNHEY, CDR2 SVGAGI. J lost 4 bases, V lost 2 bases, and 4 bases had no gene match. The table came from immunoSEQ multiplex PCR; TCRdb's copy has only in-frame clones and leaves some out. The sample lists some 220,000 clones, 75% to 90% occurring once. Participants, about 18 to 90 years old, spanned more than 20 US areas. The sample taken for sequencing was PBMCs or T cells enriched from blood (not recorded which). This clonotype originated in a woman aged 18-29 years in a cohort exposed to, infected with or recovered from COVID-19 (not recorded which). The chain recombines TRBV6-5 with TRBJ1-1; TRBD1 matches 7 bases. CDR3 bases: TGTGCCAGCAGTTACGGGGCAGGGGGCACTGAAGCTTTCTTT. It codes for CASSYGAGGTEAFF.